The subject of this entry is one TCR beta chain. Its antigen is unidentified. This sample is part of a study of vaccination and CD4 T cells after COVID-19. Study-level information: No peptide, an HIV-1 Nef pool, or a CEFX pool was what each control culture received.

Specified treatment: approximately nine-day PBMC culture with coronavirus spike peptide pools or control peptides (ViraFEST assay). ViraFEST used peptide pools to expand antigen-specific T cells before TCR sequencing. Oncomine TCR Beta short-read sequencing was applied to DNA from cultured CD4+ T cells. TCRdb re-called the PCR reads with MiXCR, one entry per CDR3 protein. The profile shows tens of thousands of distinct CDR3 sequences, roughly 50% of them singletons. Findings of the study overall: Early timepoints after natural infection were not analyzed in these convalescent patients.

This CDR3 comprises 13 residues. Germline V gene lookup returns CDR1 SGHRS and CDR2 YFSETQ. V dropped 2 bases and J dropped 1 base, with 6 bases sitting between them. The sequence was collected from a human donor who received a COVID-19 vaccine. The sequences come from CD4+ T cells from blood, cultured in vitro, collected before SARS-CoV-2 vaccination. J is TRBJ1-1 and V is TRBV5-1; possible D gene TRBD1, 5 bases. The CDR3 coding sequence is TGCGCCAGCAGCTTCGGGGCGAACACTGAAGCTTTCTTT. Protein: CASSFGANTEAFF.